The present TCR beta chain was sequenced within a study of cytomegalovirus exposure and HLA in healthy donors (dated by TCRdb to about 2017). Regarding the complete study: According to an earlier analysis of a few hundred of the donors, about 170 million T cells yielded 117 million unique TCR beta sequences and about 300 Gb of sequence data. Roughly 300 gigabases of sequencing data and 80 million or so unique TCR sequences were included in an early release covering 550 to 800 HLA-typed donors. The study aimed to test whether signatures of past pathogen exposure could be identified by cataloging public T cell receptors. Typing coverage varied by locus: roughly 629-640 donors for A, B, C, DRB1 and DQB1; more than 500 for DQA1; over 600 for DPA1; under 490 for DPB1. A later genetic analysis took genome-wide SNP genotypes for 398 of the 666 donors and used that subset as a discovery cohort. Of the 350 to 450 genotyped donors, 75% to 85% were placed in the genetic ancestry cluster associated with self-reported Caucasian donors. Using immunosequencing, the study profiled T cell repertoires from fewer than 700 subjects and related those repertoires to cytomegalovirus serostatus. The later analysis used no new phenotypic data to find candidate immune exposures, relying instead on TCR beta sequences and their occurrence across donors. Because of strong linkage in the cohort, 4 to 6 DR-DQ haplotypes were treated as single units for association and clustering. The study combined high-throughput TCR immunosequencing, statistical association of individual TCRs with disease status, and machine learning to predict cytomegalovirus infection status. Donor age, sex, ethnicity and CMV serostatus were compiled together with the repertoire data. A later analysis re-analyzed previously published TCR beta repertoires from roughly 600 donors and added high-resolution HLA genotyping to study TCR occurrence patterns. All discovery cohort repertoires had been generated using a single sequencing platform. In addition to the first cohort of hundreds of subjects, a separate validation cohort of approximately 130 different subjects was used. HLA typing covered class I and class II loci at four-digit resolution. In an earlier analysis of roughly 540 of the donors, high-throughput TCR beta sequencing was used to judge whether each TCR beta V gene segment behaved as functional or pseudogenic. Across approximately 400 genotyped donors of the cohort, an average of about 220,000 unique TCR beta nucleotide sequences per donor were sequenced, and around 19% of those sequences were non-productive. Study-wide conclusions, independent of this receptor: The classifier was reported to diagnose cytomegalovirus status with high specificity and sensitivity in both the original cohort and the validation cohort. A total of 150 or so TCR beta chains were listed by the study as associated with cytomegalovirus. In vitro tests confirmed that a few of the cytomegalovirus-associated TCR beta chains recognize cytomegalovirus antigens. In an earlier analysis of under 600 of the donors, most TCR beta V segments were observed in productive rearrangements about 90% or about 30% of the time, broadly matching IMGT annotations. Compared with equally common non-associated chains, HLA-associated TCR beta chains in a later analysis were more clonally expanded and had lower generation probabilities. An association between a missense DCLRE1C variant and V-gene and J-gene trimming of TCR beta chains was found in a later genetic analysis and replicated in an independent cohort. According to a later genetic analysis, donors in an Asian-associated ancestry cluster had fewer N-insertions in productive TCRs than the approximately 700-donor mean. When HLA alleles, especially DR and DQ, strongly co-occurred, attributing TCR associations to individual alleles was difficult. Across donors, most TCR sequences were observed very rarely, whereas some public TCRs were present in many individuals. Sequencing depth was assumed to be roughly uniform across donors in the presence/absence analyses, though that assumption may not hold. Most CMV-associated TCR beta chains appeared to be HLA-restricted in a later analysis, and the HLA associations seemed to be driven largely by CMV exposure. Some IMGT-functional V segments, including TRBV6-2 and TRBV6-3, could not be distinguished by the 87-base-pair reads and were therefore excluded. The only immune exposure information available for the cohort was CMV serostatus. HLA typing was unavailable for some donors at each locus, so association tests used only the typed subset. A further reported finding was that TCR beta sequences accurately predicted the HLA-A and HLA-B alleles for most subjects in the first cohort. According to a later analysis, parvovirus B19, influenza, CMV and Epstein-Barr virus appeared linked to several top co-occurrence clusters. Only TCR beta chains were sequenced in this cohort, and the absence of alpha or paired-chain data limited detectable features. Specific HLA alleles were associated with 16,951 TCR beta sequences at a false discovery rate of 0.05 in a later analysis. A later analysis found that TCR association rates varied across HLA loci, with DRB1 alleles showing the most associated TCRs and HLA-C alleles the fewest. Because counts were too low, roughly 16 rarely observed V segments, including chromosome 9 orphons, were excluded from the earlier analysis of 500 to 700 of the donors. It was suggested by the authors that the approach could potentially be generalized to other disease states and immunological phenotypes. A cluster of highly shared sequence variants was judged likely to represent a technical artifact of the sequencing pipeline. Correlated functional status among segregating V segments might reflect linkage disequilibrium, but an unknown experimental factor could not be ruled out.

The receptor library was made with the immunoSEQ multiplex PCR assay. A mixture of 60 forward primers for TCR Vbeta segments and 13 reverse primers for TCR Jbeta segments was used in the multiplex PCR. Amplification of the CDR3 region of rearranged TCR beta genes was performed with a multiplex PCR assay on genomic DNA. Amplified TCR beta libraries were sequenced as 87-base-pair reads on the Illumina HiSeq System. The paper's processing steps were these. Across the 640 or so repertoires, a later analysis counted roughly 77 million unique TCR beta chains, roughly 11 million of which were shared by at least two donors. To remove PCR and sequencing errors, raw reads were error-corrected and collapsed into unique sequences using a nearest-neighbor algorithm that merged closely related sequences. V, D and J gene segments were assigned by aligning CDR3 sequences to IMGT reference sequences. Each retained sequence needed at least a six-nucleotide match to both a V gene segment and a J gene segment. A rearrangement counted as productive if the CDR3 had no stop codons and remained in frame with V and J, and every other rearrangement counted as non-productive. Following IMGT convention, CDR3 was defined as the stretch from the second conserved V-encoded cysteine up to the conserved J-encoded phenylalanine. Sequences without an unambiguous match to a single V gene segment were excluded from the earlier analysis of several hundred of the donors. An earlier analysis of several hundred of the donors called V segments functional above 56.7% productive rearrangements and segregating when the between-donor standard deviation exceeded 5%. A statistical classification framework was built to diagnose cytomegalovirus status from the catalog of TCR beta chain sequences. A later analysis assigned V and J genes by comparing TCR nucleotide sequences with IMGT/GENE-DB human TR gene sequences. In a later analysis, CDR3 sequences and most-parsimonious VDJ recombination scenarios were assigned using the TCRdist pipeline. A later analysis defined each TCR beta chain by its CDR3 amino acid sequence plus V-gene family, and excluded reads lacking a unique V-gene family. To address suspected cross-contamination and a sequencing artifact, a later analysis removed roughly 580 highly shared, low-generation-probability nucleotide sequences. In a later analysis, a clonal expansion index was calculated for each public chain from normalized within-repertoire ranks of inferred template counts. Generation probabilities in a later analysis came from a VDJ recombination model fitted to out-of-frame rearrangements, and those results were checked against IGoR. Hypergeometric tests were used in a later analysis to score TCR-TCR, TCR-HLA and TCR-CMV co-occurrence, with a repertoire-size bias correction applied to the TCR pairs. To estimate false discovery rates, a later analysis permuted the HLA or CMV assignments 20 times. In a later analysis, co-occurring TCRs were grouped using DBSCAN, and TCRdist sequence similarity was added for clustering within HLA-allele-positive subsets. Repertoires with fewer than 30,000 or more than 120,000 public chains were left out of co-occurrence clustering, as were roughly five repertoires with anomalous nucleotide sharing. Imported from immuneACCESS, the table was reduced by TCRdb to in-frame sequences with V and J called. These copies leave out some clones; in studies compared against another copy, an unresolved V gene accounts for under half, and the cause of the remainder is not known. That table gives V, J and clone size, and the DNA gave D and trimming. The sample contains 180,000 or so clones, 82% of them found a single time. In total, the top ten clones hold more than 1.5% of the sample.

As concerns this clone: Its antigen has not been determined. Base-call qualities are not available, and no considerably larger clone is one nucleotide away.

The CDR3 covers 14 residues, taking in both the cysteine and the phenylalanine. Solely the CDR3 DNA is kept, with 42 bases framed from the first base. The germline V gene (reference sequence) provides CDR1 MNHEY and CDR2 SMNVEV. In total, over 600 healthy bone marrow donors made up the cohort. At the time of sampling, every cohort member was nominally healthy, though immune exposures that went unrecorded were likely present. The donor tested CMV seronegative, placing the donor among the 300 to 400 seronegative members of the cohort. A peripheral blood sample was provided by each donor, and peripheral blood mononuclear cells were used for TCR beta sequencing. The Qiagen DNeasy Blood Extraction Kit was used to extract genomic DNA from the blood cell samples.

The rearranged segments are TRBV27 and TRBJ2-5, and TRBD1 may be the D gene, going by 5 matching bases. The J call is doubtful: the DNA matches TRBJ2-7 better. This receptor was obtained from a man in his forties or fifties in good health and CMV-seronegative. The material sequenced was PBMCs. The DNA sequence is as follows: TGTGCCAGCAGTTTATCCAGGGTGCCCTACGAGCAGTACTTC. Its protein product is CASSLSRVPYEQYF.